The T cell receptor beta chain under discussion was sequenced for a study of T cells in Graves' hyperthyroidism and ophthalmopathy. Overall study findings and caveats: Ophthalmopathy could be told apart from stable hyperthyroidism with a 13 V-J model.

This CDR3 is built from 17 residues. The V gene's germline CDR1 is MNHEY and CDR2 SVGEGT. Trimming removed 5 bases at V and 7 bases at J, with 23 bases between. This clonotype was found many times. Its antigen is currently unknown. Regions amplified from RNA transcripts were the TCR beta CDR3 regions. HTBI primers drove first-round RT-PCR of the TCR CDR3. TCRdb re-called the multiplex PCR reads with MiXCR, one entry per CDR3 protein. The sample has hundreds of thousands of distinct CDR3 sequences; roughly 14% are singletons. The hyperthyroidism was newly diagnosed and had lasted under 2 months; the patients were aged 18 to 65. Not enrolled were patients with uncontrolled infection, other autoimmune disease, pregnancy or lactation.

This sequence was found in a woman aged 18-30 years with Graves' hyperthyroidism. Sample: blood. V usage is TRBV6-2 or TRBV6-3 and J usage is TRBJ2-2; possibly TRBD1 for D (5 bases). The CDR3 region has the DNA TGTGCCAGCAGTGGCCCTCATTGGCAGGGAAGGGTCGGGGAGCTGTTTTTT. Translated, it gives CASSGPHWQGRVGELFF.